What follows are 22 T cell receptor beta chains derived from one specimen sequenced in a study of T cells in narcolepsy. The data were produced by immunoSEQ multiplex PCR, yet TCRdb's version contains in-frame clones alone and is incomplete. Of approximately 20,000 clones in the sample, approximately 90% were seen once. The sequenced material came from CD45RA- memory CD4+ T cells from PBMCs. The receptors stem from a human donor with narcolepsy.

V usage is TRBV5-1 and J usage is TRBJ1-1, with 8 nucleotides matching TRBD1. J lost 0 bases, V lost 4 bases, and 8 bases had no gene match. Germline V gene lookup returns CDR1 SGHRS and CDR2 YFSETQ. This CDR3 is built from 16 residues. The CDR3 DNA sequence: TGCGCCAGCAGCGCGAGGACAGGGCTTATGAACACTGAAGCTTTCTTT. This translates into CASSARTGLMNTEAFF.

This sequence joins TRBV7-8 and TRBJ1-5; TRBD1 might be the D (6 bases). CDR3 size: 20 residues. V was clipped by 4 bases and J by 1 base, with 26 bases between them. CDR1 is SGHVS and CDR2 is FQNEAQ in the germline V gene. DNA of the CDR3: TGTGCCAGCAGCTCAAATGGATGGCAGGGGAGGTGGATAAGCAATCAGCCCCAGCATTTT. It is translated as CASSSNGWQGRWISNQPQHF.

This clone appeared a few times. This chain connects TRBV9 to TRBJ1-3, with TRBD1 identical over 7 bases. Germline V gene lookup returns CDR1 SGDLS and CDR2 YYNGEE. CDR3 length equals 14 residues. V was pared by 5 bases and J by 0 bases, with 2 bases of the junction left unmatched. The DNA for the CDR3 is TGTGCCAGCAGGGGGGACAGCTCTGGAAACACCATATATTTT. Translated: CASRGDSSGNTIYF.

The V call is TRBV10-3, the J call TRBJ2-2, with 7 bases fitting TRBD1. This CDR3 comprises 17 residues. Germline CDR1 and CDR2: ENHRY and SYGVKD. The trim removed 2 bases at V and 1 base at J, leaving 7 bases unmatched. CDR3 loop: CAISERGRGRNTGELFF. CDR3 sequence (DNA): TGTGCCATCAGTGAGCGGGGCAGGGGGAGGAACACCGGGGAGCTGTTTTTT.

The genes are TRBV7-9 and TRBJ2-3; 8 bases align to TRBD2. The germline gives CDR1 SEHNR, CDR2 FQNEAQ (reference sequence). The CDR3 spans 14 residues. J was trimmed by 4 bases and V by 3 bases; bases with no gene match: 3. The CDR3 loop reads CASSFSGSADTQYF. For the CDR3, the DNA is TGTGCCAGCAGCTTCAGCGGGAGCGCAGATACGCAGTATTTT.

V and J are TRBV2 and TRBJ2-3; D not certain. The V and J ends lost 7 bases and 2 bases respectively, with 10 bases between them. Per germline, CDR1 SNHLY and CDR2 FYNNEI. This CDR3 comprises 13 residues. The CDR3 DNA reads as TGTGCCAGCATTGCTGGGAACACAGATACGCAGTATTTT. Protein product: CASIAGNTDTQYF.

The CDR3 DNA is TGTGCCAGCAGTGAGAGCGGAGTTCTTAATCAGCCCCAGCATTTT. Encoded protein: CASSESGVLNQPQHF. The chain recombines TRBV2 with TRBJ1-5; no clear D gene. The CDR3 has 15 amino acids. Germline assignment: CDR1 SNHLY and CDR2 FYNNEI. Trimming took off 3 bases at V and 4 bases at J, with 13 bases between the two ends.

The CDR3: CASSPRLAGNEQYF. The CDR3 DNA reads as TGTGCCAGCAGTCCTAGACTAGCGGGGAACGAGCAGTACTTC. This sequence joins TRBV5-4 and TRBJ2-7; 11 nucleotides line up with TRBD2. The CDR3 covers 14 residues. V dropped 5 bases and J dropped 5; count of bases not matched to a gene: 6. In germline, CDR1 is SGHNT, CDR2 YYREEE (reference sequence). The complete variable domain, with remaining parts taken from reference TRBV5-4 and TRBJ2-7, reads ETGVTQSPTHLIKTRGQQVTLRCSSQSGHNTVSWYQQALGQGPQFIFQYYREEENGRGNFPPRFSGLQFPNYSSELNVNALELDDSALYLCASSPRLAGNEQYFGPGTRLTVT.

This rearrangement joins TRBV7-9 to TRBJ2-3, with 8 positions matching TRBD2. Losses at the gene ends were 7 bases for V and 0 bases for J; bases not matched to a gene: 6. This CDR3 region has 15 residues. CDR1 and CDR2 from the germline V gene are SEHNR and FQNEAQ (reference sequence). CDR3: CASIWGTRSTDTQYF. The CDR3 DNA reads as TGTGCCAGCATCTGGGGGACTAGAAGCACAGATACGCAGTATTTT.

The rearrangement uses TRBV7-8 and TRBJ2-7, with no clear D. Per the germline V gene, CDR1 is SGHVS and CDR2 is FQNEAQ. The CDR3 is made up of 14 amino acids. V gave up 1 base and J gave up 2 bases, with 9 bases separating them. The CDR3, as DNA: TGTGCCAGCAGCTTAGGGTACATCACCTACGAGCAGTACTTC. Translated: CASSLGYITYEQYF.

Points on this clone: The junction differs from germline at one of its ends, possibly a read error. V is TRBV7-2 and J is TRBJ2-7, with D perhaps matching TRBD2 (6 bases). CDR3 length: 14 residues. CDR1 is SGHTA and CDR2 is FQGNSA in the germline V gene. The CDR3 loop is CASSLGGEVYEQCF. CDR3 nucleotide sequence: TGTGCCAGCAGCTTAGGGGGGGAGGTCTACGAGCAGTGCTTC.

This clone was observed a single time. The genes are TRBV9 and TRBJ1-1; D remains ambiguous. The V gene lost 0 bases and the J gene lost 2 bases, with 5 bases spanning the gap. Germline lookup yields CDR1 SGDLS and CDR2 YYNGEE. The CDR3 runs to 13 residues. CDR3 in amino acids: CASSVVVNTEAFF. The DNA for the CDR3 is TGTGCCAGCAGCGTAGTGGTCAACACTGAAGCTTTCTTT.

DNA of the CDR3: TGTGCCAGCAGGTCTAGCGGGATGAGTGATGAGCAGTTCTTC. Translated: CASRSSGMSDEQFF. The chain uses TRBV9 and TRBJ2-1; 9 positions agree with TRBD2. Trimming took 5 bases from V and 8 from J; bases not matched to a gene: 8. The CDR3 covers 14 residues. The germline V gene encodes CDR1 SGDLS and CDR2 YYNGEE.

The chain employs TRBV7-9 and TRBJ2-5, with 7 bases aligning to TRBD1. V shed 4 bases and J 5 bases; nucleotides not matched to a gene: 7. This CDR3 is built from 14 residues. The germline V gene has CDR1 SEHNR and CDR2 FQNEAQ (reference sequence). The CDR3 DNA reads TGTGCCAGCAGCTCCCGACAGGGCGCCGAGACCCAGTACTTC. It is translated as CASSSRQGAETQYF.

The genes are TRBV7-9 and TRBJ2-1; D unclear. This CDR3 spans 13 amino acids. Germline CDR1 reads SEHNR; CDR2 reads FQNEAQ (reference sequence). Trimming removed 2 bases from V and 5 bases from J, with 7 bases in between. The CDR3, as DNA: TGTGCCAGCAGCTTAATTGCGAACAATGAGCAGTTCTTC. Its translation: CASSLIANNEQFF.

The genes are TRBV5-6 and TRBJ2-7, with D perhaps TRBD2 (7 bases). This CDR3 is built from 16 residues. Trimming took off 3 bases at V and 0 bases at J, with 16 bases between the two ends. CDR1 and CDR2 (germline): SGHDT, YYEEEE. The CDR3 protein is CASSSVGGGGSYEQYF. The CDR3 DNA sequence: TGTGCCAGCAGCTCCGTGGGGGGAGGGGGCTCCTACGAGCAGTACTTC. The full variable domain, with the rest looked up from reference TRBV5-6 and TRBJ2-7, is DAGVTQSPTHLIKTRGQQVTLRCSPKSGHDTVSWYQQALGQGPQFIFQYYEEEERQRGNFPDRFSGHQFPNYSSELNVNALLLGDSALYLCASSSVGGGGSYEQYFGPGTRLTVT.

V and J are TRBV15 and TRBJ2-3; 11 nucleotides align to TRBD2. Germline V lookup: CDR1 LNHNV, CDR2 YYDKDF (reference sequence). V lost 0 bases, J lost 4 bases, and 12 bases stayed unmatched. The CDR3 has 19 amino acids. CDR3 DNA sequence: TGTGCCACCAGCAGAGATCTCCTAGCGGGAGGCCCAGGGGCAGATACGCAGTATTTT. Amino acid sequence: CATSRDLLAGGPGADTQYF.

This clone was counted once. This chain links TRBV5-1 with TRBJ1-4, with D perhaps matching TRBD1 (5 bases). V lost 6 bases, J lost 4 bases, and 16 bases lay in between. The CDR3 spans 15 residues. The germline V gene has CDR1 SGHRS and CDR2 YFSETQ. CDR3 DNA sequence: TGCGCCAGCACTGTCGGGGGGACGGATAATGAAAAACTGTTTTTT. Translation: CASTVGGTDNEKLFF.

V is TRBV19 and J is TRBJ2-7; 7 bases fit TRBD2. The CDR3 is 12 residues long. Trimming cost V 6 bases and J 8 bases; bases outside gene matches: 7. Germline CDR1 reads LNHDA; CDR2 reads SQIVND (reference sequence). CDR3 region: CASRSGIGKQYF. The DNA of the CDR3 is TGTGCCAGTAGGAGCGGGATTGGCAAGCAGTACTTC.

The CDR3 nucleotides read TGTGCCAGCAGCTTATTAACTACAACTAATGAAAAACTGTTTTTT. It codes for CASSLLTTTNEKLFF. The genes are TRBV11-2 and TRBJ1-4, with unresolved D. The length of the CDR3 is 15 residues. V gave up 2 bases and J gave up 0 bases, with 7 bases separating them. Germline V lookup: CDR1 SGHAT, CDR2 FQNNGV.

The rearrangement uses TRBV6-5 and TRBJ1-1; possibly TRBD1 for D (5 bases). The germline gives CDR1 MNHEY, CDR2 SVGAGI. Trimming stripped 6 bases from V and 1 base from J, with 15 bases between. The CDR3 is 15 amino acids. CDR3 in amino acids: CASRVRTRGNTEAFF. In DNA, the CDR3 is TGTGCCAGCAGGGTCCGGACAAGGGGGAACACTGAAGCTTTCTTT.

This rearrangement joins TRBV7-8 to TRBJ2-7, with D tentatively TRBD1 (6 bases). Germline V gives CDR1 SGHVS, CDR2 FQNEAQ. V was clipped by 1 base and J by 2 bases, with 15 bases between them. The CDR3 is 16 amino acids. CDR3 bases: TGTGCCAGCAGCTTAGTAGGGGCGACAGGTACCTACGAGCAGTACTTC. Its protein is CASSLVGATGTYEQYF. The full variable domain, in which reference TRBV7-8 and TRBJ2-7 provide the parts outside the CDR3, is GAGVSQSPRYKVAKRGQDVALRCDPISGHVSLFWYQQALGQGPEFLTYFQNEAQLDKSGLPSDRFFAERPEGSVSTLKIQRTQQEDSAVYLCASSLVGATGTYEQYFGPGTRLTVT.